This T cell receptor beta chain was sequenced in a study of T cell responses to AZD1222 COVID-19 vaccine. Details on this clone: As yet, its antigen is unknown.

Clones were sequenced by immunoSEQ multiplex PCR, and TCRdb holds only the in-frame ones, with some missing. The sample holds about 180,000 clones, 88% seen once. Points from the study as a whole: White British donors predominated, females outnumbered males, and clonal diversity was possibly underestimated. Following two doses of AZD1222, Spike-specific TCR breadth and depth rose.

Trimming pared 2 bases from V and 7 bases from J, leaving 9 bases between. The CDR3 runs 14 residues. Germline V gene sequence: CDR1 SGHDN, CDR2 FVKESK. The J gene is TRBJ1-6, the V gene TRBV14, with a weak D call TRBD1 (6 bases). The source is an adult who received the AZD1222 COVID-19 vaccine. Here the sequenced sample was peripheral blood, taken 28 days after the second AZD1222 dose. CDR3 loop: CASSQQGWNSPLHF. The CDR3 DNA is TGTGCCAGCAGCCAACAGGGGTGGAATTCACCCCTCCACTTT. Looking up the rest from reference TRBV14 and TRBJ1-6 gives the full variable domain: EAGVTQFPSHSVIEKGQTVTLRCDPISGHDNLYWYRRVMGKEIKFLLHFVKESKQDESGMPNNRFLAERTGGTYSTLKVQPAELEDSGVYFCASSQQGWNSPLHFGNGTRLTVT.